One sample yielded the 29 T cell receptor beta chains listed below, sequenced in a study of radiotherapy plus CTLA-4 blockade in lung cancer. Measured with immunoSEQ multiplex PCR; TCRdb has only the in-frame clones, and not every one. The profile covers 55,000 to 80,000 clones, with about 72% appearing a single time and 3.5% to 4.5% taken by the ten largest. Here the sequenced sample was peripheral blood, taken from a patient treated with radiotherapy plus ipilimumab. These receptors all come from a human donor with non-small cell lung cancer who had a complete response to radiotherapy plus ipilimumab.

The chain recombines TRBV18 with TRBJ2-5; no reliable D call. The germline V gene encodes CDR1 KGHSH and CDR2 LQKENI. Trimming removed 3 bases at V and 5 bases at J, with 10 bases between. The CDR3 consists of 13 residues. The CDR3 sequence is CASSPPETETQYF. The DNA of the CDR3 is TGTGCCAGCTCACCTCCAGAGACGGAGACCCAGTACTTC.

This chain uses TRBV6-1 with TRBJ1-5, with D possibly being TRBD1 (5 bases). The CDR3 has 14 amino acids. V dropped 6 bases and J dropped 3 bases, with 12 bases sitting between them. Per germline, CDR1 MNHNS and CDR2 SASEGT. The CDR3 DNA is TGTGCCAGCAGGGGACCCGAGATCAATCAGCCCCAGCATTTT. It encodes CASRGPEINQPQHF.

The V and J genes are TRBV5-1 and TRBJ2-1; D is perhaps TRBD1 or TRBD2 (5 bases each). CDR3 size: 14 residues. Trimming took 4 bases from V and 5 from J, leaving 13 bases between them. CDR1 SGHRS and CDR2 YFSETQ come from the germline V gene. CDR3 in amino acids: CASSALRGHNEQFF. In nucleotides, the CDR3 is TGCGCCAGCAGCGCCCTCCGGGGCCACAATGAGCAGTTCTTC.

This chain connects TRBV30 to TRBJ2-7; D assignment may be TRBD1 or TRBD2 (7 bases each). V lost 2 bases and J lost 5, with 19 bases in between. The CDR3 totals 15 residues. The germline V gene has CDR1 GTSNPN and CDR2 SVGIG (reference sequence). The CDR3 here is CAWSLPGGDGNEQYF. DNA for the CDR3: TGTGCCTGGAGTCTCCCAGGGGGGGATGGCAACGAGCAGTACTTC.

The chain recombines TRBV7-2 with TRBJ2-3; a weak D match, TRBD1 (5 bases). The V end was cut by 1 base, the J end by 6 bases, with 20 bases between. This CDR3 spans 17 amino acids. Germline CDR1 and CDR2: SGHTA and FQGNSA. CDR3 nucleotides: TGTGCCAGCAGCTTAGGGAGCGTTCGTGGGGCAGCGGATACGCAGTATTTT. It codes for CASSLGSVRGAADTQYF. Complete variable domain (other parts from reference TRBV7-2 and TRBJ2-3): GAGVSQSPSNKVTEKGKDVELRCDPISGHTALYWYRQSLGQGLEFLIYFQGNSAPDKSGLPSDRFSAERTGGSVSTLTIQRTQQEDSAVYLCASSLGSVRGAADTQYFGPGTRLTVL.

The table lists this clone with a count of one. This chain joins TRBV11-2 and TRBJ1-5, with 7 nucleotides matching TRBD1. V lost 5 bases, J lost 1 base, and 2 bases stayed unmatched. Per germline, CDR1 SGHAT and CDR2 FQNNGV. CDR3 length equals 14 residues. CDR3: CASSRGLSNQPQHF. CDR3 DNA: TGTGCCAGCAGCAGGGGGCTAAGCAATCAGCCCCAGCATTTT.

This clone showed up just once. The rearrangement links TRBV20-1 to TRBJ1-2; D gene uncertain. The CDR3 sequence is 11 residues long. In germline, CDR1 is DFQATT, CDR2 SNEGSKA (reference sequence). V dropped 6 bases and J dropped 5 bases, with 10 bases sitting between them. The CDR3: CSASQIYGYTF. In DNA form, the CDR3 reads TGCAGTGCGAGTCAGATTTATGGCTACACCTTC.

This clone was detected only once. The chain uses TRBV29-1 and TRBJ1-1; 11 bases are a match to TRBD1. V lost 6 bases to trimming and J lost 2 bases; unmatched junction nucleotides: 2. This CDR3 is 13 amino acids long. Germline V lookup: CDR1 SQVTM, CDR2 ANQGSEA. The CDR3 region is CSVGQGANTEAFF. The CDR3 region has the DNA TGCAGCGTCGGACAGGGGGCAAACACTGAAGCTTTCTTT.

The CDR3 DNA follows: TGTGCCAGCCTAACAGGGAATAATTCACCCCTCCACTTT. Residues: CASLTGNNSPLHF. This chain joins TRBV6-6 and TRBJ1-6; D possibly corresponds to TRBD1 (6 bases). Trimming stripped 8 bases from V and 5 bases from J, with 10 bases between. The length of the CDR3 is 13 residues. The germline gives CDR1 MNHNY, CDR2 SVGAGI (reference sequence).

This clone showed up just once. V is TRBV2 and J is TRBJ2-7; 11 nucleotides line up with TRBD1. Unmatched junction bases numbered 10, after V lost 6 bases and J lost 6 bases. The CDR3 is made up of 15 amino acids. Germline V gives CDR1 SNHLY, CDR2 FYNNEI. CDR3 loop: CASSPGQGEVGEQYV. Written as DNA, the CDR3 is TGTGCCAGCAGCCCGGGACAGGGGGAGGTGGGCGAGCAGTACGTC.

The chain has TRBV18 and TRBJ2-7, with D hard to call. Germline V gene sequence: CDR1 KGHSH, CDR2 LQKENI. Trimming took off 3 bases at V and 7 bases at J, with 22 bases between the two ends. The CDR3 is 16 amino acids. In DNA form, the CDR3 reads TGTGCCAGCTCACCGTCTTCGGCAACCGGGCTTGGGGAGCAGTACTTC. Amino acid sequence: CASSPSSATGLGEQYF.

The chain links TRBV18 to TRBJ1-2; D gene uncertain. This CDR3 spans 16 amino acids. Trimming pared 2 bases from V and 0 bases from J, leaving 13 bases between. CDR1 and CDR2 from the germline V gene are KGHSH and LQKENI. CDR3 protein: CASSPGLSGANYGYTF. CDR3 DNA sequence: TGTGCCAGCTCACCAGGGCTGTCAGGTGCTAACTATGGCTACACCTTC. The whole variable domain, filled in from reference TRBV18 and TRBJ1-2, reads NAGVMQNPRHLVRRRGQEARLRCSPMKGHSHVYWYRQLPEEGLKFMVYLQKENIIDESGMPKERFSAEFPKEGPSILRIQQVVRGDSAAYFCASSPGLSGANYGYTFGSGTRLTVV.

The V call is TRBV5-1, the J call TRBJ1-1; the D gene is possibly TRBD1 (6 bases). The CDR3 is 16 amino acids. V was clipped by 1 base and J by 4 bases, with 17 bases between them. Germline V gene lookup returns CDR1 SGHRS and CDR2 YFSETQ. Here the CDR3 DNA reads TGCGCCAGCAGCTTGACGGAGGGGGGGCGGTCCACTGAAGCTTTCTTT. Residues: CASSLTEGGRSTEAFF. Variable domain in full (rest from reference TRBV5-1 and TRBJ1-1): KAGVTQTPRYLIKTRGQQVTLSCSPISGHRSVSWYQQTPGQGLQFLFEYFSETQRNKGNFPGRFSGRQFSNSRSEMNVSTLELGDSALYLCASSLTEGGRSTEAFFGQGTRLTVV.

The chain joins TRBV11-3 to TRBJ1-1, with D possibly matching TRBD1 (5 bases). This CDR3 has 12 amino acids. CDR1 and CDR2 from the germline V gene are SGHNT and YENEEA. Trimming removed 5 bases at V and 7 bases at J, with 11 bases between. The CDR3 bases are TGTGCCAGCAGCGGGATGGGGGATGAAGCTTTCTTT. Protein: CASSGMGDEAFF. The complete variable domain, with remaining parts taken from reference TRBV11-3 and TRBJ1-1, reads EAGVVQSPRYKIIEKKQPVAFWCNPISGHNTLYWYLQNLGQGPELLIRYENEEAVDDSQLPKDRFSAERLKGVDSTLKIQPAELGDSAVYLCASSGMGDEAFFGQGTRLTVV.

CDR3 protein: CASSYRQGADEAFF. The CDR3 coding sequence is TGTGCCAGCAGTTACCGACAGGGGGCCGATGAAGCTTTCTTT. The chain recombines TRBV6-5 with TRBJ1-1; 10 bases line up with TRBD1. CDR1 is MNHEY and CDR2 is SVGAGI in the germline V gene. The V segment lost 2 bases and the J segment 7 bases; nucleotides outside the gene matches: 4. This CDR3 region has 14 residues.

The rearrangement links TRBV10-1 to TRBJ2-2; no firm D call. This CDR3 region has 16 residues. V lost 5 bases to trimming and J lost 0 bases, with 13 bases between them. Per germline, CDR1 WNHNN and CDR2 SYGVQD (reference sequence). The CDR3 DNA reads TGCGCCAGCAGTCGAACAGTATCTTCGAACACCGGGGAGCTGTTTTTT. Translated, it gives CASSRTVSSNTGELFF.

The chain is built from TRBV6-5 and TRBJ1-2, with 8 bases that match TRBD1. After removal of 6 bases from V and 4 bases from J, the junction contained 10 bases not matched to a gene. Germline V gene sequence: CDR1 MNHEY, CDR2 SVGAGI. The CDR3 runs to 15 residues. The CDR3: CASRPRDRWPYGYTF. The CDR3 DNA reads TGTGCCAGCAGGCCCCGGGACAGGTGGCCCTATGGCTACACCTTC.

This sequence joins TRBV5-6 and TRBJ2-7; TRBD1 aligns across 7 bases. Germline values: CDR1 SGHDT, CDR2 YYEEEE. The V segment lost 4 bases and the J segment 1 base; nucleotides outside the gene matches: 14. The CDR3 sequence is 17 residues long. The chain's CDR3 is CASSNPSGTVESYEQYV. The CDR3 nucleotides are TGTGCCAGCAGCAACCCTTCCGGGACAGTTGAATCCTACGAGCAGTACGTC.

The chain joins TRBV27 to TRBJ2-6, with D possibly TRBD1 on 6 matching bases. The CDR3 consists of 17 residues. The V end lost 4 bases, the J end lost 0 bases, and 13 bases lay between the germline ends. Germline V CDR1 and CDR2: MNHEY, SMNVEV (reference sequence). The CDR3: CASSYQGQTSGANVLTF. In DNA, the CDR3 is TGTGCCAGCAGTTACCAGGGGCAGACCTCTGGGGCCAACGTCCTGACTTTC.

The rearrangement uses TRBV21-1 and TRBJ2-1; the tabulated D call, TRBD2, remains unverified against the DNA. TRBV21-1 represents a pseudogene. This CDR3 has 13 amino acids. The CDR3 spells CAPAGVCYNEQFF. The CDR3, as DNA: TGTGCCCCCGCGGGAGTCTGCTACAATGAGCAGTTCTTC.

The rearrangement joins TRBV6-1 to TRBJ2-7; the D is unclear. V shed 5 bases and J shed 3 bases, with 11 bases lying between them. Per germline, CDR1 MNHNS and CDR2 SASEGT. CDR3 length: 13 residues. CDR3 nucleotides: TGTGCCAGCAGTATGGGTGAATTCTACGAGCAGTACTTC. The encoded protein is CASSMGEFYEQYF.

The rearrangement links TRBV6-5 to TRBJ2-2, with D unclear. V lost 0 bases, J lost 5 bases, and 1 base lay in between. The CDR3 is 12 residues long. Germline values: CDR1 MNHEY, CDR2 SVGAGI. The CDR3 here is CASSYSTGELFF. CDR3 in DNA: TGTGCCAGCAGTTACTCGACCGGGGAGCTGTTTTTT.

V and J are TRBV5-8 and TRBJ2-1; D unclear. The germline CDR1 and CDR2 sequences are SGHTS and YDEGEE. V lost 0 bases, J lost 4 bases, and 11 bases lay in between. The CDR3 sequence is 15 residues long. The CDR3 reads CASSLGPYLYNEQFF. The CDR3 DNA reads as TGTGCCAGCAGCTTGGGCCCGTATCTTTACAATGAGCAGTTCTTC. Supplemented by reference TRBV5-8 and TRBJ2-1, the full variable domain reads EAGVTQSPTHLIKTRGQQATLRCSPISGHTSVYWYQQALGLGLQFLLWYDEGEERNRGNFPPRFSGRQFPNYSSELNVNALELEDSALYLCASSLGPYLYNEQFFGPGTRLTVL.

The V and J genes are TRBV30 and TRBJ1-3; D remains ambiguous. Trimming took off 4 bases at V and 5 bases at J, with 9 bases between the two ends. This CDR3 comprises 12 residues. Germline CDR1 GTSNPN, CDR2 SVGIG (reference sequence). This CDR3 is CAWMRERNTIYF. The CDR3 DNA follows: TGTGCCTGGATGAGGGAGAGAAACACCATATATTTT.

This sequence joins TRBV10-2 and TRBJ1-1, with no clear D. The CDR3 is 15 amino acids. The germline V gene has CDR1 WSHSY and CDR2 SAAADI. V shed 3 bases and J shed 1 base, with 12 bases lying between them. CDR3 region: CASSDLAFGNTEAFF. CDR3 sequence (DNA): TGCGCCAGCAGTGATCTGGCGTTCGGGAACACTGAAGCTTTCTTT.

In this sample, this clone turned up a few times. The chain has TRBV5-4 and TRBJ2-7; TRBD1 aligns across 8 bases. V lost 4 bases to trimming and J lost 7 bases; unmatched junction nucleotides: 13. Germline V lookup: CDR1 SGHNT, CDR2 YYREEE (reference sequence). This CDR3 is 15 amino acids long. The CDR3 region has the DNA TGTGCCAGCAGCCCGTCCCCGACAGGGGATAGGGAGCAGTACTTC. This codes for CASSPSPTGDREQYF.

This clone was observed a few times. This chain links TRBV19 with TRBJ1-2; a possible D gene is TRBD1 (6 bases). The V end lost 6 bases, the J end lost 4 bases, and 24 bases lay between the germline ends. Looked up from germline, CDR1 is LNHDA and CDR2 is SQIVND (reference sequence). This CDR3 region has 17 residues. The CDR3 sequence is CASSPVQGARGFYGYTF. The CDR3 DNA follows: TGTGCCAGTAGCCCCGTACAGGGAGCCAGGGGATTCTATGGCTACACCTTC.

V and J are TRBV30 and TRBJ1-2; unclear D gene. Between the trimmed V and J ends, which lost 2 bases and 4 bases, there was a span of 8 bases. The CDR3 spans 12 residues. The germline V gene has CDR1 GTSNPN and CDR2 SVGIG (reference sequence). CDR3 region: CAWSRGTYGYTF. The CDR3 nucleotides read TGTGCCTGGAGTCGGGGAACCTATGGCTACACCTTC.

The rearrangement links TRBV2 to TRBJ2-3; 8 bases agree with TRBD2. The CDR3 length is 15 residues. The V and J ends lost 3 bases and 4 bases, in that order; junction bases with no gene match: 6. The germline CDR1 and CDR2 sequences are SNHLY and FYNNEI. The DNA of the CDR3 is TGTGCCAGCAGTGACCAAGCGGGAGTCCCAGATACGCAGTATTTT. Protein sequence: CASSDQAGVPDTQYF.